This TCR beta chain was observed in a study of type 1 and type 2 diabetes patients. Study background: Participants included type 1 and type 2 diabetes patients plus nondiabetic controls. Study results and limitations: With limited T2D and control samples, some T1D-only expanded clones may not be T1D-specific.

A single count supports this clonotype. What it binds is not known. PCR was run on genomic DNA. Amplification of the beta chain CDR3 used 30 forward and 13 reverse multiplex primers. Each CDR3 protein is one row after TCRdb ran MiXCR on the multiplex PCR reads. Of 270,000 or so distinct CDR3 sequences listed, around 50% are singletons. No donor had another autoimmune disease or recent infection within four weeks. This CDR3 has 16 amino acids. Germline V gene data show CDR1 as SGHTA and CDR2 as FQGTGA. The V and J ends lost 3 bases and 5 bases respectively, with 18 bases between them. The sequencing sample was made of peripheral blood mononuclear cells (PBMCs). This receptor was obtained from a man aged 18 to 29 with type 2 diabetes. The chain has TRBV7-3 and TRBJ2-3; D may be TRBD2 (5 bases). The DNA of the CDR3 is TGTGCCAGCAGCTTCGAGGGTCTCCTGGGCGGAGATACGCAGTATTTT. It codes for CASSFEGLLGGDTQYF.